This T cell receptor beta chain came from a study of spatial heterogeneity in lung cancer. Study-wide background: Sequences of the beta chain were consistently detected in greater numbers than alpha-chain sequences.

General study points: Tallies of expanded TCRs, which were sorted into ubiquitous and regional groups, correlated with counts of ubiquitous and regional nonsynonymous mutations, respectively. Tracking of tumor mutation counts was seen in expanded intratumoral alpha and beta TCR counts.

Each molecule of TCR cDNA was tagged with one unique molecular identifier. Each CDR3 protein gets one entry after TCRdb re-called the 5' RACE reads with MiXCR. The sample shows about 6,900 distinct CDR3 sequences, roughly 12% of them seen only once. Sample time point: sample taken at primary tumor resection. Unsorted tumor, nontumor lung tissue or cryopreserved PBMC supplied the whole RNA. This clonotype was detected only a few times. The antigen remains unidentified. This beta chain is a stray sequence in a library constructed for alpha chains; its clone size is not meaningful. CDR3 length: 11 residues. The germline V gene encodes CDR1 MNHEY and CDR2 SMNVEV (reference sequence). V shed 7 bases, J shed 14 bases, and the junction held 7 bases outside the gene matches.

The sequencing used lung tumor tissue, collected at surgery. The chain links TRBV27 to TRBJ2-1; TRBD1 matches 8 bases. This receptor was taken from a male donor with early-stage non-small cell lung cancer. This CDR3 reads CASTQGAGEFF. The DNA for the CDR3 is TGTGCCAGCACGCAGGGGGCAGGGGAGTTCTTC.